Presented here are 18 T cell receptor beta chains from one specimen sequenced in a study of vaccination and CD4 T cells after COVID-19. Which antigens these TCRs recognize remains unknown. Treatment indicated: roughly ten-day PBMC culture with coronavirus spike peptide pools or control peptides (ViraFEST assay). The Oncomine TCR Beta short-read assay was applied to DNA of cultured CD4+ T cells. TCRdb independently ran MiXCR on the PCR reads; one entry per CDR3 protein. The repertoire has about 22,000 distinct CDR3 sequences, approximately 29% of them found once; the top ten carry roughly an eighth. The specimen sequenced was cultured CD4+ T cells from blood. The source is a human donor with COVID-19.

The rearrangement links TRBV21-1 to TRBJ2-3; no DNA check was done on the table's D call, TRBD1. TRBV21-1 is flagged as a pseudogene. The CDR3 has 15 residues. CDR3 nucleotides: TGTGCCAGCAGCAAGGGGGACAGGGGGCCAGATACGCAGTATTTT. Translated: CASSKGDRGPDTQYF.

The rearrangement links TRBV2 to TRBJ1-1; no clear D gene. This CDR3 comprises 14 residues. CDR1 and CDR2 from the germline V gene are SNHLY and FYNNEI. V gave up 10 bases and J gave up 0 bases, with 15 bases separating them. CDR3: CATRESAMNTEAFF. For the CDR3, the DNA is TGTGCCACCCGGGAGTCGGCCATGAACACTGAAGCTTTCTTT.

V is TRBV9 and J is TRBJ1-1, with unresolved D. The CDR3 extends over 14 amino acids. Germline CDR1 SGDLS, CDR2 YYNGEE. V lost 1 base and J lost 0, with 7 bases in between. Here the CDR3 DNA reads TGTGCCAGCAGCGTAAGAGGGCTGAACACTGAAGCTTTCTTT. It is translated as CASSVRGLNTEAFF. Full variable domain (remainder filled in from reference TRBV9 and TRBJ1-1): DSGVTQTPKHLITATGQRVTLRCSPRSGDLSVYWYQQSLDQGLQFLIQYYNGEERAKGNILERFSAQQFPDLHSELNLSSLELGDSALYFCASSVRGLNTEAFFGQGTRLTVV.

This clonotype was counted a few times. The V gene is TRBV20-1, the J gene TRBJ1-4, with D possibly matching TRBD1 (5 bases). The CDR3 has 15 residues. V was cut by 0 bases and J by 4 bases, with 12 bases left in between. Germline CDR1 is DFQATT and CDR2 is SNEGSKA (reference sequence). CDR3 bases: TGCAGTGCTAGAGATGGGGCAGGGAATAATGAAAAACTGTTTTTT. This gives the protein CSARDGAGNNEKLFF.

By its share, this clonotype is medium-sized (0.01 to 0.1%). The CDR3 sequence is CSAARDGGYGYTF. The DNA of the CDR3 is TGCAGTGCGGCTAGGGACGGGGGCTATGGCTACACCTTC. The chain joins TRBV20-1 to TRBJ1-2; D might be TRBD1 (5 bases). Germline lookup yields CDR1 DFQATT and CDR2 SNEGSKA (reference sequence). This CDR3 is 13 amino acids long. V was clipped by 6 bases and J by 4 bases, with 15 bases between them.

This clonotype was counted between two and nine times. This CDR3 is CASSIVTGIHSPLHF. The CDR3 region has the DNA TGTGCCAGCAGCATAGTGACAGGGATCCATTCACCCCTCCACTTT. The chain recombines TRBV5-5 with TRBJ1-6; TRBD1 matches at 7 bases. V trimming: 4 bases; J trimming: 8 bases; junction bases outside the gene matches: 9. CDR3 length: 15 residues. Per germline, CDR1 SGHKS and CDR2 YYEKEE (reference sequence). Full variable domain (missing parts from reference TRBV5-5 and TRBJ1-6): DAGVTQSPTHLIKTRGQQVTLRCSPISGHKSVSWYQQVLGQGPQFIFQYYEKEERGRGNFPDRFSARQFPNYSSELNVNALLLGDSALYLCASSIVTGIHSPLHFGNGTRLTVT.

The chain couples TRBV27 to TRBJ2-7; D is uncertain. The germline V gene encodes CDR1 MNHEY and CDR2 SMNVEV (reference sequence). With 5 bases removed from V and 7 bases from J, the gap between germline ends came to 15 bases. CDR3 size: 13 residues. Here the CDR3 reads CASSLLASREQYF. The CDR3 DNA reads as TGTGCCAGCAGTCTGCTCGCTAGTCGAGAGCAGTACTTC.

This chain connects TRBV7-3 to TRBJ1-1; TRBD1 agrees at 7 bases. V lost 5 bases to trimming and J lost 3 bases; unmatched junction nucleotides: 3. CDR3 length: 13 residues. Germline V gene sequence: CDR1 SGHTA, CDR2 FQGTGA. CDR3 loop: CASSLDRDTEAFF. CDR3 coding DNA: TGTGCCAGCAGCCTAGACAGGGACACTGAAGCTTTCTTT.

This clonotype came up a few times. V and J are TRBV4-3 and TRBJ2-1; D is possibly TRBD2 (6 bases). The CDR3 extends over 16 amino acids. In germline, CDR1 is LGHNA, CDR2 YSLEER. Trimming took off 1 base at V and 8 bases at J, with 18 bases between the two ends. The CDR3 reads CASSQATREGEDEQFF. In nucleotides, the CDR3 is TGCGCCAGCAGCCAAGCCACGCGGGAAGGGGAGGATGAGCAGTTCTTC.

The V and J genes are TRBV12-3 or TRBV12-4 and TRBJ1-6; 7 bases align to TRBD1. This CDR3 is built from 14 residues. V dropped 4 bases and J dropped 5; count of bases not matched to a gene: 2. CDR3 nucleotide sequence: TGTGCCAGCAGTTGGACAGGCGATAATTCACCCCTCCACTTT. Translated: CASSWTGDNSPLHF.

The rearrangement uses TRBV6-4 and TRBJ1-1; D gene uncertain. The CDR3 runs to 13 residues. Germline V gene data show CDR1 as MRHNA and CDR2 as SNTAGT. The V end was cut by 2 bases, the J end by 2 bases, with 6 bases between. CDR3 DNA: TGTGCCAGCAGTGACGGCCCAAACACTGAAGCTTTCTTT. Translated: CASSDGPNTEAFF.

The rearrangement uses TRBV29-1 and TRBJ2-2; 7 bases are shared with TRBD1. V shed 6 bases and J 5 bases; nucleotides not matched to a gene: 12. There are 15 residues in the CDR3. The V gene's germline CDR1 is SQVTM and CDR2 ANQGSEA. CDR3 nucleotide sequence: TGCAGCGTGAGGGGCACAGGGGCCGGTACCGGGGAGCTGTTTTTT. It codes for CSVRGTGAGTGELFF.

This clonotype appeared a few times. The chain couples TRBV12-3 or TRBV12-4 to TRBJ2-5; no definite D call. The CDR3 runs to 11 residues. Trimming removed 4 bases from V and 5 bases from J, with 5 bases in between. The CDR3 here is CASSYTETQYF. The CDR3 DNA reads as TGTGCCAGCAGTTATACGGAGACCCAGTACTTC.

This clonotype has more than one count but fewer than ten. The chain is built from TRBV14 and TRBJ2-5, with D possibly being TRBD1 or TRBD2 (7 bases each). Germline V gene lookup returns CDR1 SGHDN and CDR2 FVKESK. Trimming took off 1 base at V and 4 bases at J, with 10 bases between the two ends. This CDR3 has 14 amino acids. The DNA of the CDR3 is TGTGCCAGCAGCCAAGCAGGGGGGGCAGAGACCCAGTACTTC. Protein product: CASSQAGGAETQYF.

This clonotype was found a few times. V gene TRBV7-2 combines with J gene TRBJ2-7; 8 positions match TRBD2. This CDR3 is built from 14 residues. Germline loops: CDR1 SGHTA, CDR2 FQGNSA. J was trimmed by 5 bases and V by 5 bases; bases with no gene match: 8. CDR3 region: CASSPGTRVHEQYF. Here the CDR3 DNA reads TGTGCCAGCAGCCCGGGGACTAGAGTACACGAGCAGTACTTC.

The chain couples TRBV20-1 to TRBJ2-3; TRBD2 matches at 7 bases. Germline V gene data show CDR1 as DFQATT and CDR2 as SNEGSKA (reference sequence). The V segment lost 5 bases and the J segment 0 bases; nucleotides outside the gene matches: 11. The CDR3 is made up of 16 amino acids. For the CDR3, the DNA is TGCAGTGCTCCCTTTCCAGCGGGGTCCAGCACAGATACGCAGTATTTT. Translation gives CSAPFPAGSSTDTQYF.

This clonotype was seen a few times. The chain couples TRBV6-2 or TRBV6-3 to TRBJ2-3, with 9 bases matching TRBD2. This CDR3 spans 15 amino acids. Per the germline V gene, CDR1 is MNHEY and CDR2 is SVGEGT. J lost 3 bases, V lost 6 bases, and 7 bases had no gene match. DNA for the CDR3: TGTGCCAGCAGAAATAGCGGGGGAATAACAGATACGCAGTATTTT. Translated, it gives CASRNSGGITDTQYF.

The V call is TRBV10-3, the J call TRBJ2-2; TRBD2 is a possible D gene (5 bases). Trimming shortened V by 3 bases and J by 5 bases, and 10 bases separated the two germline ends. The germline V gene has CDR1 ENHRY and CDR2 SYGVKD. This CDR3 contains 14 residues. The CDR3 sequence is CAISENSGTGELFF. The CDR3 nucleotides read TGTGCCATCAGTGAAAACTCGGGAACCGGGGAGCTGTTTTTT.